The clone carrying this T cell receptor beta chain was seen many times. What it binds is not known. The data were obtained in a study of T cells in Graves' hyperthyroidism and ophthalmopathy. Germline-derived CDR1 and CDR2 are SGDLS and YYNGEE. This CDR3 has 14 amino acids. V lost 0 bases and J lost 8, with 14 bases in between. Amplified TCR beta CDR3 regions came from RNA transcripts. RT-PCR in the first round (using the HTBI primer set) targeted the TCR CDR3. TCRdb re-derived calls from the multiplex PCR reads in MiXCR, one entry per CDR3 protein. Here the sample spans about 270,000 distinct CDR3 sequences, under 30% being singletons. Study results and limitations: In simple terms, a model built on 13 V-J features told ophthalmopathy apart from stable hyperthyroidism.

Sequences were obtained from blood. This sequence originates from a man aged 40-49 years with Graves' hyperthyroidism that later progressed to Graves' ophthalmopathy. The V gene is TRBV9, the J gene TRBJ1-2; D perhaps matches TRBD1 (6 bases). The CDR3 region has the DNA TGTGCCAGCAGCGTAGTACCAGGGGCTACCGGCTACACCTTC. Its translation: CASSVVPGATGYTF. Complete variable domain (other parts from reference TRBV9 and TRBJ1-2): DSGVTQTPKHLITATGQRVTLRCSPRSGDLSVYWYQQSLDQGLQFLIQYYNGEERAKGNILERFSAQQFPDLHSELNLSSLELGDSALYFCASSVVPGATGYTFGSGTRLTVV.